The following is a TCR beta chain sequence with its context. Its antigen remains unknown. The CDR3 is 12 residues long. The trim removed 4 bases at V and 3 bases at J, leaving 1 base unmatched. CDR1 and CDR2 from the germline V gene are SGHRS and YFSETQ. The data stem from a study of vaccination and CD4 T cells after COVID-19. Study-level background: Comprising six males and four females, the convalescent participants counted two Hispanic individuals among them. Whole-study results and caveats: The cohort comprised relatively few convalescent patients, and no early post-infection timepoints were analyzed. Of the reactive clones in convalescent patients, a median around 86% showed up only post-vaccination.

Specified treatment: approximately nine-day PBMC culture with coronavirus spike peptide pools or control peptides (ViraFEST assay). PCR positivity dates ran from March to December 2020, preceding US Alpha, Beta and Delta variants. An Oncomine TCR Beta short-read assay was used to sequence the DNA from cultured CD4+ T cells. TCRdb ran MiXCR on the PCR reads and lists one entry per CDR3 protein. The repertoire includes around 25,000 distinct CDR3 sequences, 43% of them detected once, and 7.2% sits in the top ten. The chain links TRBV5-1 to TRBJ2-7, with 7 nucleotides matching TRBD2. Sequencing was done on a sample of CD4+ T cells from blood, cultured in vitro. This clonotype was sampled from a human donor who had recovered from COVID-19. CDR3 sequence: CASSREDYEQYF. DNA for the CDR3: TGCGCCAGCAGCCGGGAGGACTACGAGCAGTACTTC.